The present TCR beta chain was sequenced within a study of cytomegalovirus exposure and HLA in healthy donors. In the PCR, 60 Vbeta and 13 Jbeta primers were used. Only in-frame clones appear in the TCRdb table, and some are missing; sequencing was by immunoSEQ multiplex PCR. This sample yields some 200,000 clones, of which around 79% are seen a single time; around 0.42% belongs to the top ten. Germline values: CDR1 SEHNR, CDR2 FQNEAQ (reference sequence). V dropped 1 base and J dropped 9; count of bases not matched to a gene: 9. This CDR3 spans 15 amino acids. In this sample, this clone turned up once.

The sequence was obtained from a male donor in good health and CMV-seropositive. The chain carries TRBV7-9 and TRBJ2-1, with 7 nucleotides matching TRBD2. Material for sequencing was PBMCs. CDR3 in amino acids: CASSLVRGRIGEQFF. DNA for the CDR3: TGTGCCAGCAGCTTAGTTCGCGGGAGAATAGGTGAGCAGTTCTTC.